This TCR beta chain was observed in a study of blood T cell repertoires in COVID-19. In the authors' workflow: Amplification of reference gene primers provided the estimated nucleated cell counts. Sequencing used immunoSEQ multiplex PCR; TCRdb keeps in-frame clones, though not all of them. Clonal size and the V and J genes are those of that table, whereas D and trimming came from the DNA. The table has fewer than 250,000 clones, just over 85% seen once. V dropped 7 bases and J dropped 1 base, with 14 bases sitting between them. This CDR3 region has 16 residues. CDR1 and CDR2 (germline): SNHLY, FYNNEI.

The receptor's source is a man aged 50-60 years with acute or convalescent COVID-19. Sequencing was done on a sample of peripheral blood. The chain couples TRBV2 to TRBJ1-6, with D possibly TRBD1 on 5 matching bases. The CDR3 here is CASKGIQRSYNSPLHF. DNA for the CDR3: TGTGCCAGCAAGGGGATACAGAGATCCTATAATTCACCCCTCCACTTT.